This TCR beta chain was identified in a study of identical twins. One entry per CDR3 protein, called by TCRdb with MiXCR from the 5' RACE reads. The table shows a few hundred thousand distinct CDR3 sequences, with less than 20% occurring only once. General study points: Within monozygotic twins, out-of-frame TCR alpha sharing was underestimated by the models. Out-of-frame alpha sequences shared by twins were enriched for low generation probability.

A remark on this clonotype: Its target is not known.

The specimen was naive T cells sorted from blood. The receptor was isolated from a man in his forties or fifties in good health.

The CDR3 region is CASSQLAGGLRTGELFF. The DNA for the CDR3 is TGTGCCAGCAGCCAACTAGCGGGGGGGCTTCGGACCGGGGAGCTGTTTTTT. The chain has TRBV3-1 and TRBJ2-2; 12 bases are shared with TRBD2. V dropped 2 bases and J dropped 5; count of bases not matched to a gene: 6. Germline loops: CDR1 LGHDT, CDR2 YNNKEL (reference sequence). The CDR3 loop spans 17 amino acids.